This T cell receptor (beta chain) was sequenced for a study of beta chain features in type 1 diabetes (dated by TCRdb to about 2018). Regarding the research as a whole: Mean age, gender distribution, total cell number and subset yield did not differ between patients and healthy donors. A total of 107,917,701 sorted cells were examined across all samples, and the number of cells per subset was strongly correlated with RNA yield. The study compared TCRB repertoires of sorted circulating CD4+ T cell subsets between recently diagnosed type 1 diabetes patients and matched healthy donors. Regulatory and stem cell-like memory subsets were isolated from only 8 patients and roughly 8 healthy donors, whereas naive and central memory subsets came from all 28 donors. Broad study findings and their caveats: Because cDNA rather than genomic DNA was sequenced, highly expressing activated cells could have been over-represented, although no difference in activation and CD3 levels was found between groups. Type 1 diabetes patients showed a moderate but significant shortening of TCRB CDR3 length in all four CD4+ subsets. Because the HLA sub-analyses included only small numbers of individuals, any influence of HLA type on TCRB rearrangement was left unresolved. PCR may preferentially amplify shorter templates, but because patient and control samples were amplified and corrected together, any resulting skew would affect both groups equally. Naive, central memory and regulatory TCRB repertoires appeared to be more similar among patients than among healthy donors. Patients with type 1 diabetes made fewer insertions and deleted more nucleotides at VDJ recombination sites, implying thymic rearrangement abnormalities.

The germline V gene (reference sequence) gives CDR1 as SGHNT and CDR2 as YYREEE. The cysteine opens and the phenylalanine closes a CDR3 of 13 amino acids. The DNA shown is the 39-base CDR3, in frame from base 1. The junction shows trimming of 2 bases on V and 6 bases on J, and the gene matches do not reach 2 bases of it. The High Capacity cDNA Reverse Transcription Kit was used to reverse transcribe all of the isolated RNA, meaning that expressed TCRB transcripts were what got sequenced. Naive, central memory and regulatory T cell samples underwent deep immunoSEQ sequencing, averaging roughly 3.3 million total reads per sample. After sorted cells were lysed in RLT buffer, RNA was extracted with DNase-treated RNeasy Micro or Mini kits, with the choice depending on cell number. To prevent cross-contamination, each cell subset was processed individually, whereas patient and healthy donor samples were processed jointly. TCRB sequences were amplified from cDNA with the immunoSEQ multiplex PCR, producing 87-bp fragments spanning the CDR3 region. Sequencing of the amplicons was performed on the Illumina HiSeq platform. The published analysis was carried out like this. PCR bias was corrected computationally using synthetic template baselines, and reads within Hamming distance 2 were collapsed, with unmergeable singletons discarded. Reads were aligned against IMGT so that V, D and J genes, CDR3 length and insertions or deletions at six rearrangement sites could be assigned. Within each subset, clonotype counts were normalized to the number of sorted cells before true diversity and Gini coefficients were calculated with the tcR R package. The overlap coefficient, calculated on TCRB nucleotide sequences, was used to quantify repertoire sharing. Out-of-frame TCRB sequences from naive cells were analyzed as a proxy for the pre-selection repertoire. TCRdb obtained this table from immuneACCESS and retained in-frame rearrangements with V and J assigned. These tables miss some clones; where compared with another copy, unresolved V genes account for less than half of the shortfall, and the remainder is unexplained. The DNA gave D and trimming, while V, J and clone size come from that table. In all, the sample holds approximately 260,000 clones, and 20% of those were seen once. The biggest ten clones account for 0.025% to 0.035% of the sample.

A single peripheral blood draw of 95 to 150 mL on average was collected from each donor into heparinised tubes. Naive, central memory, regulatory and stem cell-like memory CD4+ T cells were sorted on a BD FACSAria II using a panel including CD45RO, CCR7, CD25, CD127, CD95 and CD27. Every sorted population had a purity above 95%. Right away, PBMCs were isolated by Lymphoprep density gradient centrifugation and were stained directly, with no culture step. So that batch effects would be minimized, each experiment stained and sorted samples in pairs, pairing one healthy donor with one patient. This clone was detected only a few times. This clone's antigen is unknown. No base quality values were provided; no much bigger clone lies one nucleotide off.

Sequenced input: naive CD4+ T cells from blood. The cell subset or site label of this sample denotes: true naive CD4+ T cells. This clonotype originated in a woman in her thirties or forties with type 1 diabetes. Recombination joined TRBV5-4 with TRBJ1-1; TRBD1 lines up with 9 middle nucleotides. The CDR3 region: CASSLQGASEAFF. In nucleotides, the sequence is TGTGCCAGCAGCTTACAGGGGGCGTCTGAAGCTTTCTTT.